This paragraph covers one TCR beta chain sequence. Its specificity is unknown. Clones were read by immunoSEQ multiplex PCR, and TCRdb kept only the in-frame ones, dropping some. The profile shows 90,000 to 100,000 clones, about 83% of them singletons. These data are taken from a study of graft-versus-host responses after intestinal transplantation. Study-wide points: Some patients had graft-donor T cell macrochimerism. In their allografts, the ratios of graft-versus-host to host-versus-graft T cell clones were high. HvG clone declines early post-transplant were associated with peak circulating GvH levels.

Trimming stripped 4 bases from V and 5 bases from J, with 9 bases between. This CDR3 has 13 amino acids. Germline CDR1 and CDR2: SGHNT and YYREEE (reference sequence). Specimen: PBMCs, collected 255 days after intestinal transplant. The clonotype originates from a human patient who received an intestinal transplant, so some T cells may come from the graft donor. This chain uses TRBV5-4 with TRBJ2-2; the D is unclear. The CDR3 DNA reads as TGTGCCAGCAGCCCCTCAGGAACCGGGGAGCTGTTTTTT. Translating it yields CASSPSGTGELFF.